The 18 T cell receptor beta chains presented below share a single source sample, sequenced in a study of T-cell memory formation after mild COVID-19. One entry per CDR3 protein results from TCRdb running MiXCR on the 5' RACE reads. The top ten clones hold 12% of a sample with about 500,000 distinct CDR3 sequences, roughly 22% of them seen once. The sequencing input was PBMCs or a T cell subset sorted from them (not recorded which). These receptors originate from an adult woman who had mild COVID-19 (a few samples of this study predate the infection). Cell type and time point are not known.

This clonotype was seen a handful of times. The gene calls are TRBV19 and TRBJ1-5; D is unresolved. Trimming removed 1 base at V and 3 bases at J, with 1 base between. Germline V CDR1 and CDR2: LNHDA, SQIVND (reference sequence). This CDR3 contains 12 residues. CDR3 in amino acids: CASSIANQPQHF. In DNA form, the CDR3 reads TGTGCCAGTAGTATAGCCAATCAGCCCCAGCATTTT.

The rearrangement uses TRBV4-1 and TRBJ1-2; the D is unclear. Trimming took 0 bases from V and 4 from J, leaving 15 bases between them. This CDR3 has 16 residues. CDR1 and CDR2 (germline): MGHRA, YSYEKL. The CDR3 region has the DNA TGCGCCAGCAGCCAAGAGGAGCAAGCTCGCTCCTATGGCTACACCTTC. Translating it yields CASSQEEQARSYGYTF.

The genes are TRBV6-1 and TRBJ1-2; no clear D. Trimming removed 1 base at V and 1 base at J, with 22 bases between. The CDR3 covers 19 residues. Per germline, CDR1 MNHNS and CDR2 SASEGT. The CDR3, as DNA: TGTGCCAGCAGTGAAGTAAAACTATCGAGGACGCCCCTTAACTATGGCTACACCTTC. Protein sequence: CASSEVKLSRTPLNYGYTF.

J is TRBJ1-1 and V is TRBV2; 9 nucleotides agree with TRBD1. CDR1 and CDR2 (germline): SNHLY, FYNNEI. V was pared by 6 bases and J by 4 bases, with 6 bases of the junction left unmatched. The CDR3 spans 14 residues. The CDR3 loop reads CASSYRGHGTEAFF. The CDR3 nucleotides are TGTGCCAGCAGCTACAGGGGGCATGGCACTGAAGCTTTCTTT.

The sample holds a few counts of this clonotype. The chain carries TRBV6-5 and TRBJ2-2; 11 nucleotides match TRBD2. Germline lookup yields CDR1 MNHEY and CDR2 SVGAGI. V was pared by 0 bases and J by 7 bases, with 7 bases of the junction left unmatched. The length of the CDR3 is 17 residues. The CDR3 sequence is CASSYSGTSGYVGELFF. In DNA, the CDR3 is TGTGCCAGCAGTTACTCTGGGACTAGCGGCTACGTCGGGGAGCTGTTTTTT.

The rearrangement links TRBV7-6 to TRBJ2-6; the D gene could be TRBD1 or TRBD2 (5 bases each). V lost 2 bases and J 0 bases, leaving 11 bases between the germline ends. The CDR3 totals 17 residues. In germline, CDR1 is SGHVS, CDR2 FNYEAQ. In DNA form, the CDR3 reads TGTGCCAGCAGCTTAAGGGGCGGGCGCTCTGGGGCCAACGTCCTGACTTTC. Its protein is CASSLRGGRSGANVLTF.

The rearrangement uses TRBV7-7 and TRBJ2-2; D is tentatively TRBD1 or TRBD2 (6 bases each). Germline CDR1 is SSHAT and CDR2 is FNYEAQ (reference sequence). The CDR3 is made up of 17 amino acids. V lost 5 bases, J lost 5 bases, and 21 bases lay in between. CDR3 DNA sequence: TGTGCCAGCAGCCCGGGGGCAGGGTTGATGAGTACCGGGGAGCTGTTTTTT. This translates into CASSPGAGLMSTGELFF.

The chain has TRBV5-1 and TRBJ2-5; 7 positions match TRBD1. Germline V gene data show CDR1 as SGHRS and CDR2 as YFSETQ. The CDR3 consists of 16 residues. V lost 6 bases to trimming and J lost 9 bases; unmatched junction nucleotides: 20. Written as DNA, the CDR3 is TGCGCCAGCACCAAATACCCGGACAGGAGTCCGTGGGCCCAGTACTTC. It yields the protein CASTKYPDRSPWAQYF.

This clonotype has just a few counts. This chain connects TRBV12-3 or TRBV12-4 to TRBJ2-7, with D possibly being TRBD1 (5 bases). The CDR3 is made up of 12 amino acids. V shed 5 bases and J shed 6 bases, with 11 bases lying between them. The CDR3 coding sequence is TGTGCCAGCAGTCCAGGGTCCCTCGAGCAGTACTTC. As protein: CASSPGSLEQYF.

This clonotype occurred a few times. The rearrangement links TRBV12-3 or TRBV12-4 to TRBJ2-7, with D possibly matching TRBD2 (7 bases). The CDR3 is 15 amino acids. With 5 bases removed from V and 2 bases from J, the gap between germline ends came to 16 bases. This CDR3 reads CASSKLGEGAYEQYF. The DNA of the CDR3 is TGTGCCAGCAGTAAACTGGGGGAGGGGGCCTACGAGCAGTACTTC.

This clonotype was counted a few times. This rearrangement joins TRBV30 to TRBJ1-1; D is possibly TRBD1 (6 bases). This CDR3 is built from 13 residues. V was cut by 3 bases and J by 14 bases, with 22 bases left in between. Per the germline V gene, CDR1 is GTSNPN and CDR2 is SVGIG (reference sequence). The CDR3 loop is CAWSPGDTRLSFF. CDR3 sequence (DNA): TGTGCCTGGAGCCCGGGGGACACTCGTTTGTCGTTCTTT.

The genes are TRBV6-6 and TRBJ2-5; D unclear. The germline V gene encodes CDR1 MNHNY and CDR2 SVGAGI (reference sequence). Trimming took off 0 bases at V and 3 bases at J, with 11 bases between the two ends. CDR3 length: 15 amino acids. The CDR3 loop reads CASSYSVGVEETQYF. The CDR3 DNA is TGTGCCAGCAGTTACTCTGTTGGGGTGGAAGAGACCCAGTACTTC.

With respect to this clonotype: No conserved phenylalanine or tryptophan ends this CDR3, so it is likely a read error. The chain links TRBV11-2 to TRBJ1-1, with 7 bases aligning to TRBD1. The germline V gene has CDR1 SGHAT and CDR2 FQNNGV. This CDR3 is 15 amino acids long. J lost 1 base, V lost 5 bases, and 7 bases had no gene match. The CDR3 coding sequence is TGTGCCAGCAGCCCGATGACAGGGAAGAACACTGAAGCTTTCTGT. The encoded protein is CASSPMTGKNTEAFC.

At least ten counts were recorded for this clonotype. The gene calls are TRBV12-3 or TRBV12-4 and TRBJ2-1; D remains ambiguous. The CDR3 totals 16 residues. Trimming took off 1 base at V and 0 bases at J, with 10 bases between the two ends. CDR3: CASSLEARVSYNEQFF. CDR3 in DNA: TGTGCCAGCAGTTTAGAGGCCCGGGTCTCCTACAATGAGCAGTTCTTC.

This clonotype was counted between two and nine times. The genes are TRBV11-2 and TRBJ1-2; 7 bases agree with TRBD1. CDR3 length: 16 residues. The germline gives CDR1 SGHAT, CDR2 FQNNGV. Trimming removed 4 bases from V and 3 bases from J; junction bases left unmatched: 11. The CDR3 protein is CASSSNRGAGYYGYTF. DNA for the CDR3: TGTGCCAGCAGCTCAAACAGGGGAGCTGGGTACTATGGCTACACCTTC.

V usage is TRBV7-9 and J usage is TRBJ2-7, with D possibly matching TRBD2 (5 bases). V shed 1 base and J shed 7 bases, with 11 bases lying between them. The CDR3 length is 13 residues. Germline V lookup: CDR1 SEHNR, CDR2 FQNEAQ (reference sequence). The CDR3 loop is CASSLELLGEQYF. The CDR3 DNA is TGTGCCAGCAGCTTAGAGTTACTAGGAGAGCAGTACTTC.

This clonotype was detected many times. The genes are TRBV7-6 and TRBJ2-1; D perhaps matches TRBD2 (5 bases). Trimming cost V 3 bases and J 6 bases, with 15 bases left between them. This CDR3 spans 15 amino acids. Germline V gives CDR1 SGHVS, CDR2 FNYEAQ. CDR3 sequence: CASSLGGGRLNEQFF. As DNA, the CDR3 is TGTGCCAGCAGCTTGGGTGGAGGACGTCTCAATGAGCAGTTCTTC.

The CDR3 sequence: CASSFGGQAQKTQYF. CDR3 in DNA: TGTGCCAGCAGCTTTGGGGGACAGGCCCAGAAGACCCAGTACTTC. This sequence joins TRBV7-6 and TRBJ2-5, with TRBD1 matching over 8 bases. The CDR3 sequence is 15 residues long. J was trimmed by 6 bases and V by 3 bases; bases with no gene match: 9. Per the germline V gene, CDR1 is SGHVS and CDR2 is FNYEAQ.